This T cell receptor (beta chain) appears in the sequencing data of a study of T-cell memory formation after mild COVID-19. This clonotype is a singleton in its sample. Trimming shortened V by 4 bases and J by 4 bases, and 24 bases separated the two germline ends. This CDR3 contains 18 residues. The germline gives CDR1 SGDLS, CDR2 YYNGEE. TCRdb ran MiXCR on the 5' RACE reads and lists one entry per CDR3 protein. Of some 48,000 distinct CDR3 sequences in the sample, 25% to 35% are singletons; the top ten hold about 39%. The clonotype was recovered from a man aged 18 to 35 who had mild COVID-19 (a few samples of this study predate the infection). Cell type and time point are not known. Input material: PBMCs or a T cell subset sorted from them (not recorded which). The chain combines TRBV9 with TRBJ2-1; D possibly matches TRBD1 or TRBD2 (5 bases each). CDR3 coding DNA: TGTGCCAGCAGCTATACAAGGGGAGCGGTAGGCATTTACAATGAGCAGTTCTTC. Protein: CASSYTRGAVGIYNEQFF.